These 11 T cell receptor beta chains originate from one sample sequenced in a study of blood T cell repertoires in COVID-19. TCRdb's copy holds only in-frame clones and misses some; the assay was immunoSEQ multiplex PCR. The sample records about 35,000 clones, approximately 81% being singletons. The sequenced sample was peripheral blood. The source of these receptors is a man in his fifties or sixties in a cohort sampled during active COVID-19.

This clone occurred a few times. This sequence joins TRBV5-8 and TRBJ2-1; TRBD2 aligns across 8 bases. The CDR3 runs to 14 residues. The germline V gene has CDR1 SGHTS and CDR2 YDEGEE. Trimming took 5 bases from V and 7 from J; bases not matched to a gene: 8. The chain's CDR3 is CASRGREAGNEQFF. The CDR3 DNA sequence: TGTGCCAGCAGAGGGCGGGAGGCCGGAAATGAGCAGTTCTTC.

This clone was counted between two and nine times. This chain joins TRBV5-1 and TRBJ2-2; possible D gene TRBD1, 5 bases. The CDR3 is made up of 13 amino acids. Trimming took 4 bases from V and 6 from J, leaving 10 bases between them. Germline V lookup: CDR1 SGHRS, CDR2 YFSETQ. The CDR3 DNA is TGCGCCAGCAGCGGTACAGGTGCCGGGGAGCTGTTTTTT. Residues: CASSGTGAGELFF. Full variable domain (missing parts from reference TRBV5-1 and TRBJ2-2): KAGVTQTPRYLIKTRGQQVTLSCSPISGHRSVSWYQQTPGQGLQFLFEYFSETQRNKGNFPGRFSGRQFSNSRSEMNVSTLELGDSALYLCASSGTGAGELFFGEGSRLTVL.

The chain recombines TRBV28 with TRBJ1-6; 7 bases line up with TRBD1. V lost 2 bases to trimming and J lost 7 bases; unmatched junction nucleotides: 8. CDR3 size: 16 residues. Germline CDR1 and CDR2: MDHEN and SYDVKM. For the CDR3, the DNA is TGTGCCAGCAGTTTACCATCCATGACAGGGAATTCACCCCTCCACTTT. This sequence encodes CASSLPSMTGNSPLHF.

The chain recombines TRBV27 with TRBJ2-5, with D possibly TRBD2 on 7 matching bases. Per the germline V gene, CDR1 is MNHEY and CDR2 is SMNVEV (reference sequence). The ends were cut back, 6 bases at V and 0 bases at J, with 23 bases in the middle. The CDR3 is 18 amino acids. The CDR3 DNA is TGTGCCAGCAGGCGGGGGTTAGGACAGACAAGCTACCAAGAGACCCAGTACTTC. Its protein is CASRRGLGQTSYQETQYF.

V is TRBV11-2 and J is TRBJ2-5; weak D call: TRBD2 (5 bases). Looked up from germline, CDR1 is SGHAT and CDR2 is FQNNGV. V lost 5 bases, J lost 5 bases, and 6 bases lay in between. This CDR3 has 11 residues. CDR3 protein: CASSRGETQYF. DNA for the CDR3: TGTGCCAGCAGCCGAGGGGAGACCCAGTACTTC. Together with reference TRBV11-2 and TRBJ2-5, the CDR3 gives the full variable domain: EAGVAQSPRYKIIEKRQSVAFWCNPISGHATLYWYQQILGQGPKLLIQFQNNGVVDDSQLPKDRFSAERLKGVDSTLKIQPAKLEDSAVYLCASSRGETQYFGPGTRLLVL.

This chain uses TRBV21-1 with TRBJ2-5; the listed D gene, TRBD2, was not tested against the DNA. TRBV21-1 is classified as a pseudogene. This CDR3 contains 12 residues. This chain's CDR3 is CASSTYPETQYF. Here the CDR3 DNA reads TGTGCCAGCAGCACTTATCCTGAGACCCAGTACTTC.

This chain joins TRBV7-2 and TRBJ2-4; D not resolved. V was cut by 4 bases and J by 0 bases, with 13 bases left in between. The CDR3 totals 16 residues. The germline V gene has CDR1 SGHTA and CDR2 FQGNSA. The CDR3 bases are TGTGCCAGCAGCTCCGCGCCGGTTATAGCCAAAAACATTCAGTACTTC. This encodes CASSSAPVIAKNIQYF.

There are a few counts of this clone. The rearrangement joins TRBV7-9 to TRBJ2-7, with 10 bases aligning to TRBD1. V gave up 6 bases and J gave up 3 bases; unmatched junction bases: 2. CDR3 length: 13 amino acids. The germline gives CDR1 SEHNR, CDR2 FQNEAQ (reference sequence). CDR3 loop: CASRTGGNYEQYF. The CDR3 DNA reads TGTGCCAGCAGGACAGGGGGCAACTACGAGCAGTACTTC.

The rearrangement uses TRBV24-1 and TRBJ1-2; no definite D call. CDR1 and CDR2 (germline): KGHDR, SFDVKD. V shed 2 bases and J shed 3 bases, with 9 bases lying between them. CDR3 length: 14 amino acids. As DNA, the CDR3 is TGTGCCACCAGTGATTCCCCCCCTGACTATGGCTACACCTTC. Encoded protein: CATSDSPPDYGYTF.

This clone was seen just once. The CDR3 nucleotides read TGTGCCAGCAGCCCACAGGGGTATGGTAATCAGCCCCAGCATTTT. Its translation: CASSPQGYGNQPQHF. This rearrangement joins TRBV7-2 to TRBJ1-5, with 7 bases lining up with TRBD1. CDR3 length: 15 residues. In germline, CDR1 is SGHTA, CDR2 FQGNSA. The V gene end was trimmed by 5 bases and the J gene end by 4 bases; junction bases not matched to a gene: 8. Using reference TRBV7-2 and TRBJ1-5 for the parts outside the CDR3, the full variable domain is GAGVSQSPSNKVTEKGKDVELRCDPISGHTALYWYRQSLGQGLEFLIYFQGNSAPDKSGLPSDRFSAERTGGSVSTLTIQRTQQEDSAVYLCASSPQGYGNQPQHFGDGTRLSIL.

This chain joins TRBV28 and TRBJ1-1, with D perhaps matching TRBD1 (6 bases). CDR1 is MDHEN and CDR2 is SYDVKM in the germline V gene. Between the trimmed V and J ends, which lost 6 bases and 2 bases, there was a span of 16 bases. The CDR3 has 15 residues. The CDR3 nucleotides are TGTGCCAGCAGAACAGGGCCAATGGATAACACTGAAGCTTTCTTT. This encodes CASRTGPMDNTEAFF.